This TCR beta chain originates from a study of T cell responses to AZD1222 COVID-19 vaccine. Study-wide results and caveats: Breadth and depth of Spike-specific TCRs rose after two AZD1222 doses. Across the whole spike, CD4 TCRs peaked at regions 160-218 and 743-854.

Profiled with immunoSEQ multiplex PCR; TCRdb holds only in-frame clones, not every one. Here the sample spans approximately 190,000 clones, more than 75% being singletons. As for this clone: Its antigen is still unknown.

Germline trimming cut 4 bases from V and 5 bases from J; bases unmatched to any gene: 4. The CDR3 loop spans 14 amino acids. Germline loops: CDR1 SGDLS, CDR2 YYNGEE. V is TRBV9 and J is TRBJ2-5, with TRBD2 matching 11 bases. This specimen consisted of peripheral blood, obtained on day 0 of AZD1222 vaccination. The origin of this receptor is an adult in good health. In nucleotides, the CDR3 is TGTGCCAGCAGCTTCGGACTAGCGGGCGAGACCCAGTACTTC. Protein sequence: CASSFGLAGETQYF.